These 6 T cell receptor beta chains were all obtained from the same sample, sequenced in a study of blood T cells in healthy people across ages. The use of a sample-barcoded 5' primer and a J-beta primer mix characterized a second PCR of roughly 7 to 11 cycles. MiXCR, applied by TCRdb to the 5' RACE reads, yields one record per CDR3 protein. The sample lists 600,000 to 1,000,000 distinct CDR3 sequences, around a quarter occurring once. The same sample was also studied in work on T cells of mothers and their children.

Sample: blood. The receptors derive from a boy under 18 in good health.

This clonotype was counted only a few times. The rearrangement links TRBV7-9 to TRBJ2-3; 10 bases align to TRBD2. The CDR3 is 16 residues long. V lost 1 base to trimming and J lost 2 bases; unmatched junction nucleotides: 3. CDR1 SEHNR and CDR2 FQNEAQ come from the germline V gene (reference sequence). CDR3 DNA sequence: TGTGCCAGCAGCTTAGTACTAGCGGGGATCACAGATACGCAGTATTTT. It specifies CASSLVLAGITDTQYF.

In this sample, this clonotype turned up a few times. The chain couples TRBV18 to TRBJ2-5; 9 positions agree with TRBD1. Trimming cost V 4 bases and J 4 bases; bases outside gene matches: 4. CDR1 and CDR2 (germline): KGHSH, LQKENI. CDR3 length: 14 amino acids. The CDR3 here is CASSRSTGGETQYF. The CDR3 DNA is TGTGCCAGCTCACGATCGACAGGGGGAGAGACCCAGTACTTC.

This chain links TRBV7-9 with TRBJ2-5; no definite D call. The end of the DNA is better explained by TRBJ2-1, so the J call may be wrong. From germline, CDR1 is SEHNR and CDR2 FQNEAQ (reference sequence). The CDR3 has 14 residues. The CDR3 sequence is CASSLGTPLNEQFF. The CDR3 coding sequence is TGTGCCAGCAGCTTAGGGACGCCGCTCAATGAGCAGTTCTTC.

This clonotype was recorded a few times. The chain combines TRBV4-1 with TRBJ2-7; maybe TRBD2 (5 bases). Germline values: CDR1 MGHRA, CDR2 YSYEKL. V lost 2 bases and J lost 0, with 8 bases in between. CDR3 length equals 14 residues. This CDR3 is CASSQRRSSYEQYF. Written as DNA, the CDR3 is TGCGCCAGCAGCCAACGGAGGAGCTCCTACGAGCAGTACTTC.

The DNA of the CDR3 is TGTGCCAGCAGTAGAGGGGCGGGGGCTAGCACAGATACGCAGTATTTT. It is translated as CASSRGAGASTDTQYF. This chain connects TRBV12-3 or TRBV12-4 to TRBJ2-3; TRBD2 is a possible D gene (7 bases). V lost 5 bases and J lost 0, with 15 bases in between. This CDR3 is 16 amino acids long.

This clonotype is a singleton in its sample. The chain has TRBV5-1 and TRBJ2-5; the D is unclear. Germline CDR1 is SGHRS and CDR2 is YFSETQ. Trimming shortened V by 4 bases and J by 2 bases, and 18 bases separated the two germline ends. CDR3 length equals 16 residues. CDR3 amino acids: CASSGRQGNLQETQYF. Here the CDR3 DNA reads TGCGCCAGCAGCGGGCGACAAGGGAACCTACAAGAGACCCAGTACTTC.